This is a list of T cell receptor beta chains from one sample in a study of cytomegalovirus exposure and HLA in healthy donors. Clones were read by immunoSEQ multiplex PCR, and TCRdb kept only the in-frame ones, dropping some. The sample yields 90,000 to 120,000 clones, 76% seen once. Sequenced: PBMCs. The source is a woman between 18 and 29 years old in good health and CMV-seropositive. The CDR3 runs from the conserved cysteine through the conserved F or W. D genes are given only for firm matches. Expanded clones get a size class; other rows say once, few or many, or leave the size out.

CDR3nt	CDR3aa	abundance	j_gene	v_gene	d_gene
TGTGCCAGCAGTGGCCCGGACAGGGACGGGGAAAAACTGTTTTTT	CASSGPDRDGEKLFF	.	TRBJ1-4	TRBV25-1	TRBD1
TGTGCCAGCAGTTTACTAGCGGGAGGGTACGAGCAGTACTTC	CASSLLAGGYEQYF	.	TRBJ2-7	TRBV27	TRBD2
TGTGCCAGCAGCTTCCAGGGGGCAACAGATACGCAGTATTTT	CASSFQGATDTQYF	.	TRBJ2-3	TRBV5-6	TRBD1
TGTGCCAGCAGGGCAGAGACAGGGGGCTACACTGAAGCTTTCTTT	CASRAETGGYTEAFF	.	TRBJ1-1	TRBV27	TRBD1
TGTGCCAGCAGTTCGGGGGGGACTAAGACCGGGGAGCTGTTTTTT	CASSSGGTKTGELFF	.	TRBJ2-2	TRBV28	TRBD2
TGTGCCAGCAGCTTAGAGTCGGAAGAGACCCAGTACTTC	CASSLESEETQYF	.	TRBJ2-5	TRBV7-8	.
TGTGCCAGCAGCTTATCAGGGGGCTGGGGCTACACCTTC	CASSLSGGWGYTF	.	TRBJ1-2	TRBV11-3	TRBD1
TGCGCCAGCAGCTTGGGTGTGGCGGGAGGAAACAATGAGCAGTTCTTC	CASSLGVAGGNNEQFF	.	TRBJ2-1	TRBV5-1	TRBD2
TGTGCCAGCAGCTTCGGGAACACTGAAGCTTTCTTT	CASSFGNTEAFF	.	TRBJ1-1	TRBV7-9	.
TGTGCCAGCACCCAAGGGGGAGCCAGCGGGAGTTCAAGTGAGCAGTTCTTC	CASTQGGASGSSSEQFF	.	TRBJ2-1	TRBV9	TRBD2
TGTGCCAGCAGCTTGCATAAACTAGCGGGAGGGCCTAGTGGTACGCAGTATTTT	CASSLHKLAGGPSGTQYF	.	TRBJ2-3	TRBV7-3	TRBD2
TGTGCCAGCAGCGGAGTCAGGGGCTACGAGCAGTACTTC	CASSGVRGYEQYF	.	TRBJ2-7	TRBV28	.
TGTGCCAGCTTGGGACTAGCGGGAGAGACAGATACGCAGTATTTT	CASLGLAGETDTQYF	few	TRBJ2-3	TRBV5-6	TRBD2
TGTGCCAGCAGCTTAGGGAGCGGGAGTGGGTACGAGCAGTACTTC	CASSLGSGSGYEQYF	.	TRBJ2-7	TRBV11-2	TRBD2
TGTGCCACGCCCCAAAGGGCGGGGAAGGGCACAGATACGCAGTATTTT	CATPQRAGKGTDTQYF	.	TRBJ2-3	TRBV2	.